This T cell receptor beta chain was identified during a study of cytomegalovirus exposure and HLA in healthy donors. Study overall: Assignment to the Caucasian-associated ancestry cluster applied to 75% to 85% of the roughly 400 genotyped donors.

The V gene end was trimmed by 5 bases and the J gene end by 0 bases; junction bases not matched to a gene: 4. Germline V gene data show CDR1 as MDHEN and CDR2 as SYDVKM. This CDR3 region has 14 residues. Study-level points and caveats: TCR association rates varied by HLA locus in a later analysis, with DRB1 highest and HLA-C lowest. What TCR beta sequences reportedly achieved was accurate prediction of HLA-A and HLA-B alleles in most subjects.

The PCR had 60 Vbeta and 13 Jbeta primers. Some clones are missing from TCRdb's copy, which holds only in-frame ones; the method was immunoSEQ multiplex PCR. The specimen's table records 200,000 or so clones. Remarks on this clone: The antigen remains unidentified.

The sequencing input was PBMCs. The source is a boy aged 5-17 years in good health and CMV-seronegative. The J gene is TRBJ2-7, the V gene TRBV28; 7 nucleotides agree with TRBD1. CDR3 sequence (DNA): TGTGCCAGCAGTAGGGACAGCAACTCCTACGAGCAGTACTTC. Encoded protein: CASSRDSNSYEQYF.